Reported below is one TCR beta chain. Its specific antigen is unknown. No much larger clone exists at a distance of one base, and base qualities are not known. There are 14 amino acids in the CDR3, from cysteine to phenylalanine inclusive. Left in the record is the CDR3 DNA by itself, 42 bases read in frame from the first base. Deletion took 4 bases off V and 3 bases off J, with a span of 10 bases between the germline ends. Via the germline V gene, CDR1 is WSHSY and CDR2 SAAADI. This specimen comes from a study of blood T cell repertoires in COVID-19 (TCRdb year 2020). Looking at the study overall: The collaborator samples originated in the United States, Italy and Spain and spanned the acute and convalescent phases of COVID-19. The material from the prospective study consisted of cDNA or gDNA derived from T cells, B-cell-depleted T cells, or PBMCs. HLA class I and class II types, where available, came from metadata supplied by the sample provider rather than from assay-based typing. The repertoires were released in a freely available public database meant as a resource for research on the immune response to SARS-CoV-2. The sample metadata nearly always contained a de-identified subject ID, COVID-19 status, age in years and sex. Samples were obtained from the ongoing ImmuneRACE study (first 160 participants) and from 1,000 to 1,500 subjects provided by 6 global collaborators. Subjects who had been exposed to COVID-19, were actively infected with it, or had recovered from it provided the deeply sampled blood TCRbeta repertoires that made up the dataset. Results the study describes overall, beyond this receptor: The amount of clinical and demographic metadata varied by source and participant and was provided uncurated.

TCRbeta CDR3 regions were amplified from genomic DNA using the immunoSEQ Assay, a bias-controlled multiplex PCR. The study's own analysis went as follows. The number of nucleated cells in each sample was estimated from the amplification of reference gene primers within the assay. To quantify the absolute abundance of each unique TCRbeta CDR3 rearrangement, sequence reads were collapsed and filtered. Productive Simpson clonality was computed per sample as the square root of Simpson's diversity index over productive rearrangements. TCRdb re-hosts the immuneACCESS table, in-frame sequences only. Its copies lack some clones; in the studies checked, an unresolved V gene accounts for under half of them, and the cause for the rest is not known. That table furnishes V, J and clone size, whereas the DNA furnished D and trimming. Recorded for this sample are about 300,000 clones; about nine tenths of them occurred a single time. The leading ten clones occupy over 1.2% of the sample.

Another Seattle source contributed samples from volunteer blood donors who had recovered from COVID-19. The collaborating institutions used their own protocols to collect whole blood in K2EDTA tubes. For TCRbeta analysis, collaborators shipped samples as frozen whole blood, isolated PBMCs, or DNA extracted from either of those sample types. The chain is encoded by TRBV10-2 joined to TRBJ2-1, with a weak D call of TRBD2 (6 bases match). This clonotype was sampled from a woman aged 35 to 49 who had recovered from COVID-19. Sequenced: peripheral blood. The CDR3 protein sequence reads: CASSGGTFYNEQFF. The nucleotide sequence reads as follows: TGCGCCAGCAGTGGCGGGACTTTCTACAATGAGCAGTTCTTC.